The 25 T cell receptor beta chains listed next were all sequenced from one sample in a study of T cells in Graves' hyperthyroidism and ophthalmopathy. Amplification of TCR beta CDR3 regions used RNA as the template. First-round RT-PCR with HTBI primers amplified the TCR CDR3 region. A single record per CDR3 protein comes from TCRdb applying MiXCR to the multiplex PCR reads. The table has some 650,000 distinct CDR3 sequences, about a sixth seen once. Material for sequencing was blood. These TCRs come from a woman aged 40 to 50 with Graves' ophthalmopathy.

The V and J genes are TRBV7-3 and TRBJ2-3; no definite D call. V dropped 0 bases and J dropped 4 bases, with 11 bases sitting between them. CDR3 length: 15 residues. CDR1 is SGHTA, CDR2 FQGTGA, per germline. CDR3 in DNA: TGTGCCAGCAGCTTAACTAGCCTAGATGCAGATACGCAGTATTTT. Translation gives CASSLTSLDADTQYF.

This clonotype has only a few counts. The J gene is TRBJ2-1, the V gene TRBV5-1; D gene ambiguous. CDR1 and CDR2 (germline): SGHRS, YFSETQ. The CDR3 is 13 amino acids. V dropped 1 base and J dropped 6 bases, with 8 bases sitting between them. CDR3 DNA sequence: TGCGCCAGCAGCTTGCGAAGGACCAATGAGCAGTTCTTC. It codes for CASSLRRTNEQFF.

This clonotype was detected many times. V gene TRBV20-1 combines with J gene TRBJ2-1, with D possibly matching TRBD2 (6 bases). This CDR3 has 16 amino acids. The V gene lost 6 bases and the J gene lost 6 bases, with 24 bases spanning the gap. Germline V gene sequence: CDR1 DFQATT, CDR2 SNEGSKA (reference sequence). The CDR3 DNA sequence: TGCAGTGCCCTAGCTCGTCATAGCGGAGAAATCAATGAGCAGTTCTTC. Protein product: CSALARHSGEINEQFF.

The J gene is TRBJ2-2, the V gene TRBV3-1, with TRBD2 as a possible D gene (6 bases). This CDR3 region has 14 residues. Germline CDR1 reads LGHDT; CDR2 reads YNNKEL (reference sequence). With 3 bases removed from V and 5 bases from J, the gap between germline ends came to 10 bases. CDR3 loop: CASSQGGSTGELFF. In DNA, the CDR3 is TGTGCCAGCAGCCAGGGGGGATCGACCGGGGAGCTGTTTTTT. The full variable domain, rest sourced from reference TRBV3-1 and TRBJ2-2, is DTAVSQTPKYLVTQMGNDKSIKCEQNLGHDTMYWYKQDSKKFLKIMFSYNNKELIINETVPNRFSPKSPDKAHLNLHINSLELGDSAVYFCASSQGGSTGELFFGEGSRLTVL.

This clonotype was observed at least ten times. V usage is TRBV11-2 and J usage is TRBJ2-1; no clear D. The CDR3 extends over 14 amino acids. V lost 5 bases and J lost 9, with 17 bases in between. Germline V gene data show CDR1 as SGHAT and CDR2 as FQNNGV. Written as DNA, the CDR3 is TGTGCCAGCAGCACCCTTACACAGAATGGTGAGCAGTTCTTC. Translated, it gives CASSTLTQNGEQFF.

V gene TRBV5-1 combines with J gene TRBJ2-7; TRBD2 matches 11 bases. V was pared by 4 bases and J by 5 bases, with 5 bases of the junction left unmatched. Germline lookup yields CDR1 SGHRS and CDR2 YFSETQ. The CDR3 consists of 14 residues. The CDR3 loop is CASSPTSGADEQYF. The CDR3 nucleotides are TGCGCCAGCAGCCCGACTAGCGGGGCGGACGAGCAGTACTTC.

In its sample, this clonotype was seen many times. The chain has TRBV20-1 and TRBJ2-1; possible D gene TRBD2, 5 bases. The V end was cut by 8 bases, the J end by 6 bases, with 17 bases between. CDR1 and CDR2 from the germline V gene are DFQATT and SNEGSKA (reference sequence). The CDR3 has 13 amino acids. DNA of the CDR3: TGCAGTCCACCTGGATCTGGAGGCAATGAGCAGTTCTTC. Translated: CSPPGSGGNEQFF.

CDR3 protein: CAWKHAYTGELFF. The CDR3 DNA follows: TGTGCCTGGAAACACGCCTACACCGGGGAGCTGTTTTTT. V usage is TRBV30 and J usage is TRBJ2-2; no clear D gene. In germline, CDR1 is GTSNPN, CDR2 SVGIG (reference sequence). This CDR3 is built from 13 residues. V lost 4 bases and J 3 bases, leaving 9 bases between the germline ends.

This clonotype was recorded many times. The rearrangement uses TRBV2 and TRBJ2-7, with D perhaps assigned TRBD1 or TRBD2 (5 bases each). This CDR3 has 14 residues. The V end was cut by 4 bases, the J end by 5 bases, with 15 bases between. In germline, CDR1 is SNHLY, CDR2 FYNNEI. The CDR3 sequence is CASSGTRGVNEQYF. For the CDR3, the DNA is TGTGCCAGCAGTGGAACGAGGGGTGTCAACGAGCAGTACTTC.

At least ten counts were recorded for this clonotype. J is TRBJ1-6 and V is TRBV11-1; no clear D. V lost 5 bases, J lost 3 bases, and 14 bases lay in between. This CDR3 is 16 amino acids long. CDR1 and CDR2 from the germline V gene are SGHAT and FQDESV (reference sequence). The CDR3 here is CASSAATSRYNSPLHF. CDR3 in DNA: TGTGCCAGCAGCGCCGCCACTAGTCGCTATAATTCACCCCTCCACTTT.

This clonotype was seen more than once but under ten times. This chain connects TRBV20-1 to TRBJ1-2; D is ambiguous. Between the trimmed V and J ends, which lost 4 bases and 4 bases, there was a span of 13 bases. The CDR3 extends over 13 amino acids. Germline V lookup: CDR1 DFQATT, CDR2 SNEGSKA (reference sequence). The CDR3 here is CSATRAVGYGYTF. The CDR3 bases are TGCAGTGCTACCCGGGCGGTCGGCTATGGCTACACCTTC.

This clonotype was picked up a small number of times. The chain uses TRBV9 and TRBJ2-3; no definite D call. V dropped 3 bases and J dropped 5 bases, with 7 bases sitting between them. Germline CDR1 reads SGDLS; CDR2 reads YYNGEE. The CDR3 consists of 12 residues. The chain's CDR3 is CASSDFGDTQYF. The CDR3, as DNA: TGTGCCAGCAGCGATTTTGGAGATACGCAGTATTTT.

This sequence joins TRBV20-1 and TRBJ1-6; 11 bases match TRBD1. After removal of 4 bases from V and 3 bases from J, the junction contained 5 bases not matched to a gene. This CDR3 has 16 residues. CDR1 and CDR2 from the germline V gene are DFQATT and SNEGSKA (reference sequence). CDR3 DNA: TGCAGTGCTAAAAGGACAGGGGGCATCTATAATTCACCCCTCCACTTT. Translating it yields CSAKRTGGIYNSPLHF.

The chain carries TRBV7-9 and TRBJ2-1, with 9 positions matching TRBD2. CDR3 length: 15 residues. CDR1 is SEHNR, CDR2 FQNEAQ, per germline (reference sequence). V dropped 2 bases and J dropped 13; count of bases not matched to a gene: 12. The CDR3 bases are TGTGCCAGCAGCTTATTGCGGGGGGGCATTTGTCCCCAGTTCTTC. Translated, it gives CASSLLRGGICPQFF.

This clonotype was seen ten or more times. The chain joins TRBV28 to TRBJ1-1; D is unresolved. CDR3 length equals 13 residues. CDR1 MDHEN and CDR2 SYDVKM come from the germline V gene. The V gene lost 7 bases and the J gene lost 0 bases, with 9 bases spanning the gap. CDR3 in DNA: TGTGCCAGCACCACGGAGATGAACACTGAAGCTTTCTTT. Translating gives CASTTEMNTEAFF.

This clonotype appeared a few times. This chain connects TRBV10-3 to TRBJ1-2, with D unclear. The CDR3 spans 15 residues. Trimming cost V 3 bases and J 2 bases, with 13 bases left between them. The germline gives CDR1 ENHRY, CDR2 SYGVKD. This CDR3 reads CAISERRGSNYGYTF. DNA for the CDR3: TGTGCCATCAGTGAACGGCGGGGTTCCAACTATGGCTACACCTTC.

The rearrangement uses TRBV2 and TRBJ2-7; 12 bases are shared with TRBD2. Looked up from germline, CDR1 is SNHLY and CDR2 is FYNNEI. Germline trimming cut 0 bases from V and 7 bases from J; bases unmatched to any gene: 4. This CDR3 spans 15 amino acids. The CDR3 reads CASSEATSGREEQYF. The DNA of the CDR3 is TGTGCCAGCAGTGAAGCGACTAGCGGGAGAGAAGAGCAGTACTTC. Together with reference TRBV2 and TRBJ2-7, the CDR3 gives the full variable domain: EPEVTQTPSHQVTQMGQEVILRCVPISNHLYFYWYRQILGQKVEFLVSFYNNEISEKSEIFDDQFSVERPDGSNFTLKIRSTKLEDSAMYFCASSEATSGREEQYFGPGTRLTVT.

This chain joins TRBV12-3 or TRBV12-4 and TRBJ1-6, with a possible D match to TRBD1 (5 bases). Trimming cost V 6 bases and J 14 bases, with 23 bases left between them. The CDR3 consists of 15 residues. Here the CDR3 reads CASSSSLGTGSTLHF. The CDR3 DNA reads as TGTGCCAGCAGCTCCAGCCTCGGGACCGGTTCCACCCTCCACTTT.

Only a few counts were recorded for this clonotype. The chain carries TRBV7-8 and TRBJ2-7; TRBD2 aligns across 10 bases. Germline lookup yields CDR1 SGHVS and CDR2 FQNEAQ. The CDR3 loop spans 17 amino acids. Trimming removed 0 bases from V and 4 bases from J; junction bases left unmatched: 9. In nucleotides, the CDR3 is TGTGCCAGCAGCTTAGCGTCACTAGCGGGATTTCGATACGAGCAGTACTTC. It encodes CASSLASLAGFRYEQYF.

This clonotype was counted between two and nine times. The chain has TRBV6-5 and TRBJ2-7; D not certain. The CDR3 loop spans 14 amino acids. CDR1 is MNHEY, CDR2 SVGAGI, per germline. Trimming removed 2 bases from V and 2 bases from J, with 10 bases in between. The CDR3 region is CASSYDTPPYEQYF. Written as DNA, the CDR3 is TGTGCCAGCAGTTACGACACGCCGCCCTACGAGCAGTACTTC.

This clonotype was counted many times. The gene calls are TRBV20-1 and TRBJ2-3, with D perhaps matching TRBD2 (6 bases). The CDR3 is made up of 15 amino acids. The V gene's germline CDR1 is DFQATT and CDR2 SNEGSKA (reference sequence). The germline V and J ends were trimmed by 0 bases and 0 bases, with 10 bases remaining between them. Here the CDR3 reads CSARDLSGSTDTQYF. The CDR3 DNA follows: TGCAGTGCTAGAGATTTGAGCGGGAGCACAGATACGCAGTATTTT.

This clonotype occurred a few times. This may be a read error, as it is one base from a much larger clone. The chain couples TRBV6-1 to TRBJ2-1, with D tentatively TRBD1 (5 bases). In germline, CDR1 is MNHNS, CDR2 SASEGT. The V gene lost 11 bases and the J gene lost 8 bases, with 19 bases spanning the gap. The CDR3 spans 13 residues. This CDR3 is CAVSAKEGDEQFF. The CDR3 nucleotides are TGTGCCGTCTCTGCCAAGGAAGGGGATGAGCAGTTCTTC.

This clonotype has ten or more counts. This chain joins TRBV6-1 and TRBJ2-7, with D maybe TRBD1 (5 bases). This CDR3 has 13 amino acids. V was clipped by 1 base and J by 6 bases, with 10 bases between them. The V gene's germline CDR1 is MNHNS and CDR2 SASEGT. CDR3 loop: CASSEGQGGEQYF. CDR3 in DNA: TGTGCCAGCAGTGAAGGTCAGGGCGGCGAGCAGTACTTC.

This chain links TRBV20-1 with TRBJ1-1, with D possibly matching TRBD1 (5 bases). V was cut by 4 bases and J by 10 bases, with 19 bases left in between. In germline, CDR1 is DFQATT, CDR2 SNEGSKA (reference sequence). This CDR3 spans 13 amino acids. The DNA of the CDR3 is TGCAGTGCTAAAGACAGCCAAGTCTCTGGAGCTTTCTTT. This sequence encodes CSAKDSQVSGAFF.

V gene TRBV10-3 combines with J gene TRBJ1-6; D perhaps matches TRBD1 (6 bases). This CDR3 region has 15 residues. Germline CDR1 is ENHRY and CDR2 is SYGVKD. Trimming removed 0 bases at V and 9 bases at J, with 12 bases between. For the CDR3, the DNA is TGTGCCATCAGTGAGTCAACAGGGCCAGGTTCACCCCTCCACTTT. Its translation: CAISESTGPGSPLHF.